Below, 12 T cell receptor beta chains from the same sample are listed, as sequenced in a study of CD8 T cells in ankylosing spondylitis. Findings and caveats of the study: The study identified a TCR beta motif of under ten highly homologous variants that appeared characteristic of ankylosing spondylitis blood.

TCRdb redid the calling of the 5' RACE reads with MiXCR, one entry per CDR3 protein. The table records a few hundred thousand distinct CDR3 sequences, approximately 20% of them present only once. Their cognate antigens are unknown. Sequencing was carried out using blood, either unsorted or a sorted T cell fraction (not recorded which). Receptor source: a male donor with ankylosing spondylitis.

This sequence joins TRBV12-3 or TRBV12-4 and TRBJ1-5, with D maybe TRBD1 (5 bases). V was shortened by 1 base and J by 5 bases, with 12 bases between the two germline ends. The CDR3 sequence is 15 residues long. Written as DNA, the CDR3 is TGTGCCAGCAGTTTAGGGTCGGGGGGTTATCAGCCCCAGCATTTT. This gives the protein CASSLGSGGYQPQHF.

The CDR3 sequence is CASSFSGTPGGYTF. Here the CDR3 DNA reads TGTGCCAGCAGTTTTTCTGGGACACCGGGAGGCTACACCTTC. The V gene is TRBV12-3 or TRBV12-4, the J gene TRBJ1-2; D perhaps matches TRBD1 (6 bases). V was pared by 3 bases and J by 8 bases, with 16 bases between. The CDR3 is made up of 14 amino acids.

A single count supports this clonotype. The CDR3 loop reads CASSEFHRPQHF. The CDR3 DNA is TGTGCCAGCAGTGAATTCCATAGGCCCCAGCATTTT. J is TRBJ1-5 and V is TRBV2; D gene uncertain. V lost 2 bases to trimming and J lost 9 bases, with 8 bases between them. Germline CDR1 SNHLY, CDR2 FYNNEI. The CDR3 covers 12 residues.

This clonotype came up a few times. V and J are TRBV4-2 and TRBJ2-3; D gene ambiguous. The CDR3 is made up of 14 amino acids. V lost 0 bases and J 6 bases, leaving 10 bases between the germline ends. CDR1 is LGHNA, CDR2 YNFKEQ, per germline. The CDR3 is CASSQDPDLDTQYF. As DNA, the CDR3 is TGTGCCAGCAGCCAAGATCCCGACCTGGATACGCAGTATTTT.

The chain joins TRBV16 to TRBJ2-2, with no clear D. Germline lookup yields CDR1 KGHSY and CDR2 FQNENV. This CDR3 spans 14 amino acids. The V end was cut by 7 bases, the J end by 1 base, with 10 bases between. In DNA, the CDR3 is TGTGCCAGCAAACAAACCGTGAACACCGGGGAGCTGTTTTTT. This encodes CASKQTVNTGELFF.

The chain employs TRBV5-1 and TRBJ1-1; D may be TRBD1 (6 bases). V gave up 4 bases and J gave up 2 bases, with 12 bases separating them. This CDR3 contains 14 residues. The germline CDR1 and CDR2 sequences are SGHRS and YFSETQ. CDR3 region: CASSVTGYNTEAFF. In nucleotides, the CDR3 is TGCGCCAGCAGCGTTACAGGGTACAACACTGAAGCTTTCTTT.

The rearrangement joins TRBV5-5 to TRBJ2-1; the match to TRBD1 covers 7 bases. The CDR3 runs to 15 residues. Germline trimming cut 4 bases from V and 4 bases from J; bases unmatched to any gene: 8. Germline V gene lookup returns CDR1 SGHKS and CDR2 YYEKEE (reference sequence). The CDR3 DNA reads TGTGCCAGCAGCCTCACGGACAGGTTATACAATGAGCAGTTCTTC. Amino acid sequence: CASSLTDRLYNEQFF.

This clonotype occurred a few times. This rearrangement joins TRBV5-1 to TRBJ2-5; TRBD1 agrees at 7 bases. Germline assignment: CDR1 SGHRS and CDR2 YFSETQ. The V and J ends lost 4 bases and 5 bases, in that order; junction bases with no gene match: 5. The CDR3 runs 13 residues. The DNA of the CDR3 is TGCGCCAGCAGCATAACAGGGGTGGAGACCCAGTACTTC. Protein sequence: CASSITGVETQYF.

Here the CDR3 DNA reads TGTGCCAGCAGCACAAATTCCGGGGGAGGCAATTCACCCCTCCACTTT. Protein: CASSTNSGGGNSPLHF. The chain is built from TRBV9 and TRBJ1-6, with D maybe TRBD1 (5 bases). The CDR3 totals 16 residues. V lost 4 bases, J lost 7 bases, and 18 bases lay in between. Germline V gene lookup returns CDR1 SGDLS and CDR2 YYNGEE. The full variable domain, rest sourced from reference TRBV9 and TRBJ1-6, is DSGVTQTPKHLITATGQRVTLRCSPRSGDLSVYWYQQSLDQGLQFLIQYYNGEERAKGNILERFSAQQFPDLHSELNLSSLELGDSALYFCASSTNSGGGNSPLHFGNGTRLTVT.

V and J are TRBV3-1 and TRBJ2-6; TRBD1 aligns across 8 bases. Germline CDR1 reads LGHDT; CDR2 reads YNNKEL (reference sequence). The CDR3 runs to 12 residues. Losses at the gene ends were 2 bases for V and 13 bases for J; bases not matched to a gene: 1. CDR3 region: CASSQTGGVLTF. CDR3 DNA: TGTGCCAGCAGCCAAACAGGGGGTGTCCTGACTTTC. The full variable domain, its missing parts supplied by reference TRBV3-1 and TRBJ2-6, is DTAVSQTPKYLVTQMGNDKSIKCEQNLGHDTMYWYKQDSKKFLKIMFSYNNKELIINETVPNRFSPKSPDKAHLNLHINSLELGDSAVYFCASSQTGGVLTFGAGSRLTVL.

This clonotype was detected ten times or more. The chain carries TRBV5-1 and TRBJ2-1; 13 bases fit TRBD2. This CDR3 spans 16 amino acids. V lost 4 bases and J lost 4; bases outside the gene matches: 5. Germline loops: CDR1 SGHRS, CDR2 YFSETQ. As DNA, the CDR3 is TGCGCCAGCAGCGCGATACTAGCGGGAGGGTACAATGAGCAGTTCTTC. Protein sequence: CASSAILAGGYNEQFF.

This clonotype was counted only a few times. The J gene is TRBJ1-5, the V gene TRBV12-3 or TRBV12-4; possible D gene TRBD1, 5 bases. This CDR3 has 15 residues. The V end lost 1 base, the J end lost 6 bases, and 13 bases lay between the germline ends. CDR3: CASSLGSAGRQPQHF. CDR3 nucleotides: TGTGCCAGCAGTTTAGGGTCCGCGGGGCGTCAGCCCCAGCATTTT.